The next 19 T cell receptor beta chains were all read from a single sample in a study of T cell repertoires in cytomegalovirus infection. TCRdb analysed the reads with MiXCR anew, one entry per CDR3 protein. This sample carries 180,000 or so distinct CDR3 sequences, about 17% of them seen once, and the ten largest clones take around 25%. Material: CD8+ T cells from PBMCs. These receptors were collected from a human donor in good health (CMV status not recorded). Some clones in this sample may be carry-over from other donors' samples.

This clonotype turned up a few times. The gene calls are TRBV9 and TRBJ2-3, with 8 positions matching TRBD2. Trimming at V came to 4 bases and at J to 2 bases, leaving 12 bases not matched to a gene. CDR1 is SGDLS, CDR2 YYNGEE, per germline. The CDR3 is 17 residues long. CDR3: CASSMTDGGGNTDTQYF. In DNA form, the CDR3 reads TGTGCCAGCAGCATGACGGATGGCGGGGGGAACACAGATACGCAGTATTTT.

The CDR3: CASSLKDYEQYF. In nucleotides, the CDR3 is TGTGCCAGCAGCTTAAAGGACTACGAGCAGTACTTC. The V gene is TRBV11-1, the J gene TRBJ2-7; D is ambiguous. Trimming stripped 2 bases from V and 3 bases from J, with 5 bases between. Germline-derived CDR1 and CDR2 are SGHAT and FQDESV (reference sequence). The CDR3 is 12 residues long.

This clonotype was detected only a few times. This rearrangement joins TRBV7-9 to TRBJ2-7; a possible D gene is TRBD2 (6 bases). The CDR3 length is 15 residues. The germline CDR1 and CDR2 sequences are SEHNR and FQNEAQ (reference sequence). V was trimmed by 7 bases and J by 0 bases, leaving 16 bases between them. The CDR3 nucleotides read TGTGCCAGCAACGTAGAGGGACTGGTCTCCTACGAGCAGTACTTC. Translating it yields CASNVEGLVSYEQYF.

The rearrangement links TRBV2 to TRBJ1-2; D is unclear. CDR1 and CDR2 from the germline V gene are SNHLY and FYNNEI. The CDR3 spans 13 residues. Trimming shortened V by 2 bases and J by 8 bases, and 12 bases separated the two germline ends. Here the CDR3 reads CASSEFVRQGYTF. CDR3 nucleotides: TGTGCCAGCAGTGAATTTGTGCGTCAGGGCTACACCTTC.

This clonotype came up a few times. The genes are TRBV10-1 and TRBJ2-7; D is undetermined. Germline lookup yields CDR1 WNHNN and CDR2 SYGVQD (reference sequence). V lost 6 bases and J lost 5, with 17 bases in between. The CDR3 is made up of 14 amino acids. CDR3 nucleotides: TGCGCCAGCAGCGAAACCCGAGGTCACCACGAGCAGTACTTC. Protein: CASSETRGHHEQYF.

CDR3 protein: CASSSPTGLYYGYTF. Written as DNA, the CDR3 is TGTGCCAGCAGCTCCCCGACAGGGCTCTACTATGGCTACACCTTC. This sequence joins TRBV7-9 and TRBJ1-2; 7 bases line up with TRBD1. This CDR3 has 15 residues. The V and J ends lost 4 bases and 3 bases, in that order; junction bases with no gene match: 8. CDR1 is SEHNR and CDR2 is FQNEAQ in the germline V gene (reference sequence).

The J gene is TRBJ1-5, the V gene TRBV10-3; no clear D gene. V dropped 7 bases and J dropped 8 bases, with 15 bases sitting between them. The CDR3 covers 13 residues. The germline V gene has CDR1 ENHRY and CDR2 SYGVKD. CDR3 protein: CAITLTEDEPQHF. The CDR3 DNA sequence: TGTGCCATCACCCTAACAGAGGATGAGCCCCAGCATTTT.

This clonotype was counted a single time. The CDR3 protein is CASSIAGQLSNQPQHF. CDR3 nucleotide sequence: TGTGCCAGTAGTATAGCGGGACAGCTTAGCAATCAGCCCCAGCATTTT. This chain links TRBV19 with TRBJ1-5, with 7 bases matching TRBD1. This CDR3 has 16 residues. Germline V gene sequence: CDR1 LNHDA, CDR2 SQIVND (reference sequence). With 1 base clipped from V and 0 bases from J, the junction kept 3 bases outside the gene matches.

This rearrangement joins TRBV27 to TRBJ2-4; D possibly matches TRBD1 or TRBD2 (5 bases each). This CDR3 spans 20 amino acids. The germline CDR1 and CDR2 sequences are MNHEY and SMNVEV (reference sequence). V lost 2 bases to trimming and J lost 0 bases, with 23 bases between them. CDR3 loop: CASSLTSSPEVGVAKNIQYF. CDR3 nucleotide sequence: TGTGCCAGCAGTTTAACTTCCAGTCCCGAAGTGGGGGTAGCCAAAAACATTCAGTACTTC.

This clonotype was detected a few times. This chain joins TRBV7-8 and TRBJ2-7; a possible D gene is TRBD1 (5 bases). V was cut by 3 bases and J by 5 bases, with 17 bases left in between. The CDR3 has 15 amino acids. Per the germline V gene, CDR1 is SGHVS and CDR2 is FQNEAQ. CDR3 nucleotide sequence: TGTGCCAGCAGCTTTCCAGCAGGGAAATTGGACGAGCAGTACTTC. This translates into CASSFPAGKLDEQYF.

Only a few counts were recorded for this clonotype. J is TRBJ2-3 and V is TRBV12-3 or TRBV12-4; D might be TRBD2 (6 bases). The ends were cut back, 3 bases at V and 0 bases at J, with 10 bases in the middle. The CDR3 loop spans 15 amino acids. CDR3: CASSFSAGSTDTQYF. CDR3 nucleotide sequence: TGTGCCAGCAGTTTTTCGGCGGGGAGCACAGATACGCAGTATTTT.

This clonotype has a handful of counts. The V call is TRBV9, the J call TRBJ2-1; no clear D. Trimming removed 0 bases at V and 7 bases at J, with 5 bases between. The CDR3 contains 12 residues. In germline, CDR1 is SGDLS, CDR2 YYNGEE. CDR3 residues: CASSVEGNEQFF. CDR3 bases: TGTGCCAGCAGCGTAGAGGGAAATGAGCAGTTCTTC.

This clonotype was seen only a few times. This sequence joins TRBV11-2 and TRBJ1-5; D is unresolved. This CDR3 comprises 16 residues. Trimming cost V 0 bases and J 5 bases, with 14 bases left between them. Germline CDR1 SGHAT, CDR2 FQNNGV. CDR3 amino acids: CASSLDFRGDYQPQHF. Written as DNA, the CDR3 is TGTGCCAGCAGCTTAGACTTTCGCGGCGACTATCAGCCCCAGCATTTT.

The CDR3 sequence: CASTSLVGDTEAFF. For the CDR3, the DNA is TGTGCCAGCACCTCTTTGGTTGGGGACACTGAAGCTTTCTTT. The chain links TRBV28 to TRBJ1-1; D unclear. V lost 7 bases to trimming and J lost 3 bases, with 15 bases between them. The germline gives CDR1 MDHEN, CDR2 SYDVKM. This CDR3 has 14 amino acids.

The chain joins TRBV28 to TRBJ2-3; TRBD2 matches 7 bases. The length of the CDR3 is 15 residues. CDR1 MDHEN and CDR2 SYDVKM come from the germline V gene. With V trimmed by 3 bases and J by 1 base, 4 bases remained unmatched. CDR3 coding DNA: TGTGCCAGCAGTTTTAGGGCGGGGGGCACAGATACGCAGTATTTT. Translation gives CASSFRAGGTDTQYF.

The DNA of the CDR3 is TGCAGTGCTAGATTCCGGGATCAGGGCTTCAATCAGCCCCAGCATTTT. Amino acids: CSARFRDQGFNQPQHF. The V call is TRBV20-1, the J call TRBJ1-5; tentative D call: TRBD1 (5 bases). Germline lookup yields CDR1 DFQATT and CDR2 SNEGSKA (reference sequence). The CDR3 consists of 16 residues. The V end lost 2 bases, the J end lost 3 bases, and 17 bases lay between the germline ends.

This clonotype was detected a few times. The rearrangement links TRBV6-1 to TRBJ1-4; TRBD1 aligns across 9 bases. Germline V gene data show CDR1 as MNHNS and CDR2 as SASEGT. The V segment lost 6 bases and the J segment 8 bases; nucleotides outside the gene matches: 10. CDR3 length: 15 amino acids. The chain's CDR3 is CASRGVGQGREKLFF. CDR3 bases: TGTGCCAGCAGGGGAGTGGGACAGGGAAGGGAAAAACTGTTTTTT.

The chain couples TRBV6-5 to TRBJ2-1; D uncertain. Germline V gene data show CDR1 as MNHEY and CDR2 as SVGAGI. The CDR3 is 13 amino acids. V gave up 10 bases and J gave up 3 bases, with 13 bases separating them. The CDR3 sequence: CATTYRDYNEQFF. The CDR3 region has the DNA TGTGCCACCACTTATAGAGACTACAATGAGCAGTTCTTC.

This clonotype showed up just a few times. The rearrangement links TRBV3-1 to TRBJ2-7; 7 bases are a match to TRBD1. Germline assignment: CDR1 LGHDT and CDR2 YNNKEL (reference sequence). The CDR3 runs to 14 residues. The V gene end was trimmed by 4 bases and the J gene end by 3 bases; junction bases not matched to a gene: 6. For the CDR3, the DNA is TGTGCCAGCAGCCCGGGACAGCGACACTACGAGCAGTACTTC. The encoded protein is CASSPGQRHYEQYF.